What follows describes a single T cell receptor beta chain. Assay: immunoSEQ multiplex PCR; the TCRdb copy retains only in-frame clones and omits some. The data show 100,000 or so clones, with 88% seen just once and under 0.6% held by the top ten. The sample is drawn from a study of blood T cell repertoires in COVID-19. Across the study: The study drew acute and convalescent COVID-19 samples from the United States, Italy and Spain.

The J segment lost 2 bases and the V segment lost 3 bases, leaving 4 bases of the junction unmatched. The CDR3 length is 15 residues. The germline gives CDR1 DFQATT, CDR2 SNEGSKA (reference sequence). Sequenced input: peripheral blood. The receptor was isolated from a man between 60 and 75 years old with acute or convalescent COVID-19. V gene TRBV20-1 combines with J gene TRBJ2-7; 13 bases align to TRBD2. DNA of the CDR3: TGCAGTGCTAGTGTAGGACTAGCGGGGGCCTACGAGCAGTACTTC. Its translation is CSASVGLAGAYEQYF.